The 9 T cell receptor beta chains presented below share a single source sample, sequenced in a study of PD-L1 blockade in urothelial cancer. Produced via immunoSEQ multiplex PCR; TCRdb's table is partial and in-frame only. This sample carries around 26,000 clones, roughly 85% of them seen once, and the ten largest clones take about 1.6%. Time point noted: peripheral blood 6 weeks after treatment start. The sequences come from PBMCs, collected around atezolizumab (anti-PD-L1) treatment. These receptors all stem from a man between 70 and 80 years old with urothelial cancer.

The V gene is TRBV29-1, the J gene TRBJ1-2; no firm D call. The CDR3 consists of 14 residues. V dropped 0 bases and J dropped 7 bases, with 15 bases sitting between them. Germline V lookup: CDR1 SQVTM, CDR2 ANQGSEA. In nucleotides, the CDR3 is TGCAGCGTTGAAGAGGTAGCGGGTCTGGGTGGCTACACCTTC. Amino acids: CSVEEVAGLGGYTF.

The rearrangement joins TRBV10-1 to TRBJ2-1; TRBD2 aligns across 9 bases. The J segment lost 9 bases and the V segment lost 2 bases, leaving 5 bases of the junction unmatched. Looked up from germline, CDR1 is WNHNN and CDR2 is SYGVQD (reference sequence). There are 14 residues in the CDR3. CDR3 DNA sequence: TGCGCCAGCAGTGAGCGGCGGGAGGGGGTTGAGCAGTTCTTC. This encodes CASSERREGVEQFF.

The table lists this clone with a few counts. V is TRBV6-1 and J is TRBJ2-2, with 7 bases fitting TRBD1. With V trimmed by 6 bases and J by 0 bases, 1 base remained unmatched. CDR3 size: 14 residues. Looked up from germline, CDR1 is MNHNS and CDR2 is SASEGT. The CDR3 DNA reads TGTGCCAGCAGGGGGACAGCGAACACCGGGGAGCTGTTTTTT. Translated, it gives CASRGTANTGELFF.

This chain uses TRBV29-1 with TRBJ1-1; D perhaps matches TRBD1 (5 bases). The CDR3 has 13 residues. The V gene lost 4 bases and the J gene lost 1 base, with 10 bases spanning the gap. CDR1 and CDR2 from the germline V gene are SQVTM and ANQGSEA. The CDR3, as DNA: TGCAGCGTTGCTGGGACTCCGAACACTGAAGCTTTCTTT. It specifies CSVAGTPNTEAFF. Looking up the rest from reference TRBV29-1 and TRBJ1-1 gives the full variable domain: SAVISQKPSRDICQRGTSLTIQCQVDSQVTMMFWYRQQPGQSLTLIATANQGSEATYESGFVIDKFPISRPNLTFSTLTVSNMSPEDSSIYLCSVAGTPNTEAFFGQGTRLTVV.

The gene calls are TRBV18 and TRBJ2-4; unclear D gene. The CDR3 length is 15 residues. The germline V gene encodes CDR1 KGHSH and CDR2 LQKENI. With 2 bases removed from V and 3 bases from J, the gap between germline ends came to 11 bases. As DNA, the CDR3 is TGTGCCAGCTCACCAAAGCCCGCAGGCAAAAACATTCAGTACTTC. Translating gives CASSPKPAGKNIQYF.

J is TRBJ2-1 and V is TRBV28; D remains ambiguous. The germline V gene has CDR1 MDHEN and CDR2 SYDVKM. Trimming stripped 3 bases from V and 3 bases from J, with 12 bases between. The CDR3 runs to 15 residues. The CDR3 spells CASSFFTRNYNEQFF. CDR3 coding DNA: TGTGCCAGCAGTTTCTTTACCAGGAACTACAATGAGCAGTTCTTC.

This clone was observed a handful of times. The gene calls are TRBV19 and TRBJ1-1, with D unclear. The V gene's germline CDR1 is LNHDA and CDR2 SQIVND (reference sequence). V lost 7 bases and J lost 1, with 7 bases in between. CDR3 length equals 12 residues. In DNA, the CDR3 is TGTGCCAGTAATACACGGAACACTGAAGCTTTCTTT. Residues: CASNTRNTEAFF.

This clone was seen a single time. The CDR3 protein is CGTNQETQYF. CDR3 coding DNA: TGTGGGACTAATCAAGAGACCCAGTACTTC. The chain is built from TRBV6-1 and TRBJ2-5, with D possibly matching TRBD2 (6 bases). CDR3 length: 10 amino acids. Germline CDR1 MNHNS, CDR2 SASEGT.

The chain links TRBV4-3 to TRBJ2-1; TRBD1 matches at 8 bases. Germline V gene lookup returns CDR1 LGHNA and CDR2 YSLEER. The CDR3 is 16 amino acids. The V and J ends lost 0 bases and 8 bases, in that order; junction bases with no gene match: 9. This CDR3 reads CASSQDKSTGVHEQFF. CDR3 coding DNA: TGCGCCAGCAGCCAAGATAAGTCGACAGGGGTACATGAGCAGTTCTTC.